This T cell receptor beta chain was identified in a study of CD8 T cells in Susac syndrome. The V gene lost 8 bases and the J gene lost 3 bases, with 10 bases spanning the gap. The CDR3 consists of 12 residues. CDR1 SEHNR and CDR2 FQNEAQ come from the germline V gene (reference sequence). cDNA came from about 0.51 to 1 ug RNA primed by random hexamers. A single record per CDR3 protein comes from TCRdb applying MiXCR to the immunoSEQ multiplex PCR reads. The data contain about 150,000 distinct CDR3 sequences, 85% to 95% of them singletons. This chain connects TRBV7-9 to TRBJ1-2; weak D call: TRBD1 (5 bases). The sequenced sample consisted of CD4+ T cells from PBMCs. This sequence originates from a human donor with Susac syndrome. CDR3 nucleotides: TGTGCCAGCGGGGACGGCGACTATGGCTACACCTTC. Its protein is CASGDGDYGYTF. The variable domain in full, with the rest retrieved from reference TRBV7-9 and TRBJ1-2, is DTGVSQNPRHKITKRGQNVTFRCDPISEHNRLYWYRQTLGQGPEFLTYFQNEAQLEKSRLLSDRFSAERPKGSFSTLEIQRTEQGDSAMYLCASGDGDYGYTFGSGTRLTVV.